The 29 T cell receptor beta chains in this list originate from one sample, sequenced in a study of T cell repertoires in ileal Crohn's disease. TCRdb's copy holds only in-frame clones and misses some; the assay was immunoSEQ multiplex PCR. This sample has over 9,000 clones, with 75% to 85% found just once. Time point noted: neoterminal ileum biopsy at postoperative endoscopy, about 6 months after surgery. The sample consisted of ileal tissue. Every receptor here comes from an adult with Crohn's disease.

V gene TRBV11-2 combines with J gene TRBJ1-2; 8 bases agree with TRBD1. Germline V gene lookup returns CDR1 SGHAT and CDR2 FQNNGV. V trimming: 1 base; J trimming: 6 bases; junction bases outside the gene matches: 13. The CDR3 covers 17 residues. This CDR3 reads CASSLAFQGARSNGYTF. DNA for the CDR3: TGTGCCAGCAGCTTAGCCTTCCAGGGGGCGAGGTCGAATGGCTACACCTTC.

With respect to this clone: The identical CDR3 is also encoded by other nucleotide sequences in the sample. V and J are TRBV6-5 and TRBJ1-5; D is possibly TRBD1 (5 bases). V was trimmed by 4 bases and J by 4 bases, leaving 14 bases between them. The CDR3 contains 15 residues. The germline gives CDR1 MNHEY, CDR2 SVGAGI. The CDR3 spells CASSSAGTANQPQHF. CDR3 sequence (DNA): TGTGCCAGCAGTTCAGCGGGGACGGCTAATCAGCCCCAGCATTTT.

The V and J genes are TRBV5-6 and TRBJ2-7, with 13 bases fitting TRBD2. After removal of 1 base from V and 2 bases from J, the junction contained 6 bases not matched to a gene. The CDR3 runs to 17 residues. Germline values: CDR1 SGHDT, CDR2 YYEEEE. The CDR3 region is CASSLLLAGGPAYEQYF. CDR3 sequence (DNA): TGTGCCAGCAGCTTGTTACTAGCGGGGGGGCCCGCCTACGAGCAGTACTTC.

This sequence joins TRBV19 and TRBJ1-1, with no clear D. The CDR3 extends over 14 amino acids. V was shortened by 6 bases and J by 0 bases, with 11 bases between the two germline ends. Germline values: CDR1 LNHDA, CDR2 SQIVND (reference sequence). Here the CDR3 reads CASSLDTLNTEAFF. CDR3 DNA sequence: TGTGCCAGTAGCCTCGACACCCTGAACACTGAAGCTTTCTTT. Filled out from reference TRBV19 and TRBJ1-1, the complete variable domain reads DGGITQSPKYLFRKEGQNVTLSCEQNLNHDAMYWYRQDPGQGLRLIYYSQIVNDFQKGDIAEGYSVSREKKESFPLTVTSAQKNPTAFYLCASSLDTLNTEAFFGQGTRLTVV.

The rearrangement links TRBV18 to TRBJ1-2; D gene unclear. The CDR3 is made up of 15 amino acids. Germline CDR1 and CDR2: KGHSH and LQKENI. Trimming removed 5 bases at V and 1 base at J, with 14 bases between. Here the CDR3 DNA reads TGTGCCAGCTCAAATCAGCAGGCGAGTAACTATGGCTACACCTTC. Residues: CASSNQQASNYGYTF.

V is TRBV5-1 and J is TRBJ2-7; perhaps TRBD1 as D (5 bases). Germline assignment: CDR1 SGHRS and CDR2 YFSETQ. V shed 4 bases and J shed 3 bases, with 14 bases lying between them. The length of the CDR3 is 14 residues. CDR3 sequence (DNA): TGCGCCAGCAGCCGCGATCAGGGAAACTACGAGCAGTACTTC. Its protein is CASSRDQGNYEQYF.

The CDR3 nucleotides read TGTGCCAGCAGCTTAGGAGGAAGTACCTCTGGAAACACCATATATTTT. Translated: CASSLGGSTSGNTIYF. The chain carries TRBV7-6 and TRBJ1-3; unclear D gene. The CDR3 is 16 amino acids. V lost 1 base, J lost 0 bases, and 10 bases lay in between. CDR1 SGHVS and CDR2 FNYEAQ come from the germline V gene. Based on the CDR3 plus reference TRBV7-6 and TRBJ1-3, the full variable domain is GAGVSQSPRYKVTKRGQDVALRCDPISGHVSLYWYRQALGQGPEFLTYFNYEAQQDKSGLPNDRFSAERPEGSISTLTIQRTEQRDSAMYRCASSLGGSTSGNTIYFGEGSWLTVV.

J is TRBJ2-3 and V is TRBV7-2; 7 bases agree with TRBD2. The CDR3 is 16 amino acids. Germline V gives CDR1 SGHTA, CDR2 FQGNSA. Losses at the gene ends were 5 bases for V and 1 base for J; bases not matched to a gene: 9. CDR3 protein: CASSLRSGAGTDTQYF. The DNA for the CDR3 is TGTGCCAGCAGCCTCAGGAGCGGGGCTGGCACAGATACGCAGTATTTT. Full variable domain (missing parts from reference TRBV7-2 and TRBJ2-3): GAGVSQSPSNKVTEKGKDVELRCDPISGHTALYWYRQSLGQGLEFLIYFQGNSAPDKSGLPSDRFSAERTGGSVSTLTIQRTQQEDSAVYLCASSLRSGAGTDTQYFGPGTRLTVL.

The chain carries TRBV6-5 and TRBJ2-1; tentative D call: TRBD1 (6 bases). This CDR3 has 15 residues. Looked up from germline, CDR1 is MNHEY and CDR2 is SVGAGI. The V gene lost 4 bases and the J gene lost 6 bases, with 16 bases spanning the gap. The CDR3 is CASSSTGWAGNEQFF. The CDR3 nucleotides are TGTGCCAGCAGTTCAACAGGGTGGGCCGGCAATGAGCAGTTCTTC.

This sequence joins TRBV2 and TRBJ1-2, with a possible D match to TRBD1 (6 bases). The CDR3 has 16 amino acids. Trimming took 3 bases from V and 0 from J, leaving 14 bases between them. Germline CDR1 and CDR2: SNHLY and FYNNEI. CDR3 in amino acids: CASSDQGPATNYGYTF. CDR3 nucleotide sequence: TGTGCCAGCAGTGATCAGGGGCCAGCAACTAACTATGGCTACACCTTC.

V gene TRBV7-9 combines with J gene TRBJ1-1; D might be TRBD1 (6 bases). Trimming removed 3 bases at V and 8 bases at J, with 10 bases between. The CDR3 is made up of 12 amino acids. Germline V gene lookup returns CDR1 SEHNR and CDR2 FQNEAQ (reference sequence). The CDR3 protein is CASSFAGQEAFF. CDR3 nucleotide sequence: TGTGCCAGCAGCTTTGCAGGACAGGAAGCTTTCTTT.

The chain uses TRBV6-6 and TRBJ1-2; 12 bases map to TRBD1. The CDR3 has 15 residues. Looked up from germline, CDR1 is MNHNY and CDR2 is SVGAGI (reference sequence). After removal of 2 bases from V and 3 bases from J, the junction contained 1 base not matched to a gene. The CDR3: CASSYGTGGDYGYTF. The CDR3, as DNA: TGTGCCAGCAGTTACGGGACAGGGGGCGACTATGGCTACACCTTC.

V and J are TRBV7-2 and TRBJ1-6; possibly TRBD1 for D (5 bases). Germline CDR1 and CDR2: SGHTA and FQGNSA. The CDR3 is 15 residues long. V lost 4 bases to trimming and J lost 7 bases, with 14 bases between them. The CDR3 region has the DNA TGTGCCAGCAGCTCATCGGGACTCGGGAATTCACCCCTCCACTTT. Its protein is CASSSSGLGNSPLHF.

This CDR3 is CASSGQDRPTGELFF. The CDR3 DNA is TGTGCCAGCAGCGGCCAGGACAGACCCACCGGGGAGCTGTTTTTT. The chain joins TRBV9 to TRBJ2-2, with a weak D call TRBD1 (6 bases). The CDR3 loop spans 15 amino acids. Germline-derived CDR1 and CDR2 are SGDLS and YYNGEE. The ends were cut back, 3 bases at V and 4 bases at J, with 13 bases in the middle.

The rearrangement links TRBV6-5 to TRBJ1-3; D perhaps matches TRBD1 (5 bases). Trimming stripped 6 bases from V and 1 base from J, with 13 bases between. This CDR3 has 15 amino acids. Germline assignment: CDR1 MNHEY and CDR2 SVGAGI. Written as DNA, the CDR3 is TGTGCCAGCAGGGACAATTCTCGGTCTGGAAACACCATATATTTT. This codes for CASRDNSRSGNTIYF.

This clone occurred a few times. The CDR3 nucleotides are TGCGCCAGCAGCCAAGCGGTAACGGGACAGGGATCTGGCTACACCTTC. Its translation is CASSQAVTGQGSGYTF. The chain couples TRBV4-3 to TRBJ1-2, with TRBD1 identical over 9 bases. From germline, CDR1 is LGHNA and CDR2 YSLEER. The trim removed 1 base at V and 7 bases at J, leaving 10 bases unmatched. The CDR3 is 16 residues long.

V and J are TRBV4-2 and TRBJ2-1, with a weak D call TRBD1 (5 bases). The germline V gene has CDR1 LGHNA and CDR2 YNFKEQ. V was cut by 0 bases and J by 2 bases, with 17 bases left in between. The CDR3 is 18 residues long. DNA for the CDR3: TGTGCCAGCAGCCAAGATCTGCCGAGACAGCGAACCTACAATGAGCAGTTCTTC. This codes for CASSQDLPRQRTYNEQFF.

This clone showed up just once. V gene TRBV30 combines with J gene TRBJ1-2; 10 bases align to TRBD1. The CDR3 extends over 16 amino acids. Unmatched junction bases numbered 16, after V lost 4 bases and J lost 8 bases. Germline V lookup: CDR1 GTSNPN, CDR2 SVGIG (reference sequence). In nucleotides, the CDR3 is TGTGCCTGGAATTACCGACAGGGGGCAGTATCGAGGGGCTACACCTTC. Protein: CAWNYRQGAVSRGYTF. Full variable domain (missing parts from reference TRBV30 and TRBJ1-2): SQTIHQWPATLVQPVGSPLSLECTVEGTSNPNLYWYRQAAGRGLQLLFYSVGIGQISSEVPQNLSASRPQDRQFILSSKKLLLSDSGFYLCAWNYRQGAVSRGYTFGSGTRLTVV.

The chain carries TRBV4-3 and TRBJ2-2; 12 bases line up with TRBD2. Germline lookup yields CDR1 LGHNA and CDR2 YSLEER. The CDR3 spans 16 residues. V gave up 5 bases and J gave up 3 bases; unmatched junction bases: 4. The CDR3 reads CASSVRTSGDTGELFF. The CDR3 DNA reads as TGCGCCAGCAGCGTCCGGACTAGCGGGGACACCGGGGAGCTGTTTTTT.

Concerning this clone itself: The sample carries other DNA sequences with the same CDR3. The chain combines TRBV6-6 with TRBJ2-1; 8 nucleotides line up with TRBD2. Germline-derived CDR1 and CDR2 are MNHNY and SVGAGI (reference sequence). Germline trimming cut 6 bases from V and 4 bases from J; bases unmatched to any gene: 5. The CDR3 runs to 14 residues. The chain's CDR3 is CASSSGGTYNEQFF. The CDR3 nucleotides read TGTGCCAGCAGCAGCGGGGGTACTTACAATGAGCAGTTCTTC.

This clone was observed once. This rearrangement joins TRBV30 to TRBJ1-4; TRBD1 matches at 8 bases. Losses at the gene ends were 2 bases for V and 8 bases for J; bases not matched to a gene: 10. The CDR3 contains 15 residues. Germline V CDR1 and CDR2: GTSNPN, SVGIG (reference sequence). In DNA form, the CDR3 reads TGTGCCTGGAGTCAAGGACAGGGTCCAAGGGAAAAACTGTTTTTT. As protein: CAWSQGQGPREKLFF.

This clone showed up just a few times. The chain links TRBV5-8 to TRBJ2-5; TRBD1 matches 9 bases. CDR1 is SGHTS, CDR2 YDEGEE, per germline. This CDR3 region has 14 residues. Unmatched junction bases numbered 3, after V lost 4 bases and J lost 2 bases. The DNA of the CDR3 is TGTGCCAGCAGCCCCGGACAGGGGCAAGAGACCCAGTACTTC. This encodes CASSPGQGQETQYF.

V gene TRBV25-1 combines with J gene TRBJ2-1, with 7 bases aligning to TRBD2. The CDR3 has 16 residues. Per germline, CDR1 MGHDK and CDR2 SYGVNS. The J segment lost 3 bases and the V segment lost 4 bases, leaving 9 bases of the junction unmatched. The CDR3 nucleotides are TGTGCCAGCAGTGCCCTAGTCAGCGGGGTCTACAATGAGCAGTTCTTC. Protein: CASSALVSGVYNEQFF.

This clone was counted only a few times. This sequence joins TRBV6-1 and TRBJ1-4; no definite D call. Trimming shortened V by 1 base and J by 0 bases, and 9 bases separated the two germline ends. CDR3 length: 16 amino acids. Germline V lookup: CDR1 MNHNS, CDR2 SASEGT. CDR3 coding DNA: TGTGCCAGCAGTGAAGTCTCCGTTACAACTAATGAAAAACTGTTTTTT. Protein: CASSEVSVTTNEKLFF.

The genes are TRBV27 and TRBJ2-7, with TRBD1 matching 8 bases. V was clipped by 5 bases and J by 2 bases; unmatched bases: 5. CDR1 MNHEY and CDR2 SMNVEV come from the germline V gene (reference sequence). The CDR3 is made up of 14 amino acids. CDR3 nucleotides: TGTGCCAGCAGTGCACGACAGGGGCCCTACGAGCAGTACTTC. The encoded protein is CASSARQGPYEQYF.

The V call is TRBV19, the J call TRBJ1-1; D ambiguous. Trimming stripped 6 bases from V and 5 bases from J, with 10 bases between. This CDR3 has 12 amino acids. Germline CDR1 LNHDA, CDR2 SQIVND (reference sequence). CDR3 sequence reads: CASRRTVTEAFF. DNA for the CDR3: TGTGCCAGTAGAAGGACTGTAACTGAAGCTTTCTTT.

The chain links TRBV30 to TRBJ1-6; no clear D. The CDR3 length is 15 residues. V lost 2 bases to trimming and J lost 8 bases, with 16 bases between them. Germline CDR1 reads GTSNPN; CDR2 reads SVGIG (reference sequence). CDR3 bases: TGTGCCTGGAGTTTTGGGGTGGCCGGGGATTCACCCCTCCACTTT. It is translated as CAWSFGVAGDSPLHF.

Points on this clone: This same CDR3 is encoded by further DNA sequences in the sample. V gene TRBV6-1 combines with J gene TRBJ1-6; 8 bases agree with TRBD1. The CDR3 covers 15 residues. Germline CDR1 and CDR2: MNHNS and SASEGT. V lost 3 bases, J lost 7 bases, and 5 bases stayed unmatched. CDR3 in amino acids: CASSETGEGNSPLHF. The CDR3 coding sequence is TGTGCCAGCAGTGAGACAGGGGAGGGAAATTCACCCCTCCACTTT.

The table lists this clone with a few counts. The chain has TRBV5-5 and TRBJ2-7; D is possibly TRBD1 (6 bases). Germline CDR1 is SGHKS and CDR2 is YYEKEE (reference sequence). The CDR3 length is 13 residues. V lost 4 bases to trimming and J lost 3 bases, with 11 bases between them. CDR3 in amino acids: CASSPRGFYEQYF. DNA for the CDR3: TGTGCCAGCAGCCCGAGGGGGTTCTACGAGCAGTACTTC.